This T cell receptor (beta chain) was identified during a study of blood T cell repertoires in COVID-19. Clones were sequenced by immunoSEQ multiplex PCR, and TCRdb holds only the in-frame ones, with some missing. The table has tens of thousands of clones, approximately 80% seen once. CDR1 SGHNT and CDR2 YYREEE come from the germline V gene (reference sequence). V gave up 4 bases and J gave up 4 bases; unmatched junction bases: 4. The CDR3 length is 15 residues. The sequence was collected from a man between 70 and 80 years old with acute or convalescent COVID-19. The chain joins TRBV5-4 to TRBJ2-1; 11 nucleotides line up with TRBD2. Sequencing was done on a sample of peripheral blood. CDR3 DNA sequence: TGTGCCAGCAGCCTCGGGACTAGCGGATACAATGAGCAGTTCTTC. It encodes CASSLGTSGYNEQFF.